The 3 T cell receptor beta chains presented below share a single source sample, sequenced in a study of CD4 T cells in relation to SARS-CoV-2 and coronaviruses. Sequencing used immunoSEQ multiplex PCR; TCRdb keeps in-frame clones, though not all of them. The repertoire holds about 39,000 clones, with approximately 80% as singletons. No antigen has been assigned to these receptors. The material sequenced was memory CD4+ T cells from PBMCs, cultured in vitro. All receptors come from an adult with COVID-19.

The rearrangement joins TRBV19 to TRBJ2-2; maybe TRBD1 (6 bases). The germline V gene has CDR1 LNHDA and CDR2 SQIVND (reference sequence). Trimming shortened V by 3 bases and J by 1 base, and 12 bases separated the two germline ends. The CDR3 has 16 residues. This CDR3 is CASSMGTQENTGELFF. DNA of the CDR3: TGTGCCAGTAGTATGGGGACACAAGAGAACACCGGGGAGCTGTTTTTT. The entire variable domain, with the rest obtained from reference TRBV19 and TRBJ2-2, is as follows: DGGITQSPKYLFRKEGQNVTLSCEQNLNHDAMYWYRQDPGQGLRLIYYSQIVNDFQKGDIAEGYSVSREKKESFPLTVTSAQKNPTAFYLCASSMGTQENTGELFFGEGSRLTVL.

The gene calls are TRBV5-1 and TRBJ2-6; D ambiguous. Per the germline V gene, CDR1 is SGHRS and CDR2 is YFSETQ. V was trimmed by 5 bases and J by 0 bases, leaving 6 bases between them. The CDR3 loop spans 14 amino acids. The CDR3 DNA follows: TGCGCCAGCAGTTGGGACTCTGGGGCCAACGTCCTGACTTTC. Translated: CASSWDSGANVLTF.

The chain joins TRBV4-1 to TRBJ2-2, with TRBD2 matching 10 bases. The CDR3 consists of 16 residues. Germline values: CDR1 MGHRA, CDR2 YSYEKL. With 4 bases clipped from V and 6 bases from J, the junction kept 8 bases outside the gene matches. CDR3 DNA: TGCGCCAGCAGCCGTGGTAGCGGGAGGTGGGCCGGGGAGCTGTTTTTT. Its translation: CASSRGSGRWAGELFF.